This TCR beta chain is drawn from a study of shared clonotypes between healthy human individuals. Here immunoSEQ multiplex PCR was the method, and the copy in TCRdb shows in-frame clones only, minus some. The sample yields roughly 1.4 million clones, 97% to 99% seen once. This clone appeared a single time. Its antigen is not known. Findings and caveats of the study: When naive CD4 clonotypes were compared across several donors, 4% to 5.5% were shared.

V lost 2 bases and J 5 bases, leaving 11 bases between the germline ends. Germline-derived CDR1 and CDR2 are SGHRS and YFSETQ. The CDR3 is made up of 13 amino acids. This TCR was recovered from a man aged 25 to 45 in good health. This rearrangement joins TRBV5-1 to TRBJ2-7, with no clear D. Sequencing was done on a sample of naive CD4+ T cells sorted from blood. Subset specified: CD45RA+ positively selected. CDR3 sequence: CASSFSRTHEQYF. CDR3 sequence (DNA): TGCGCCAGCAGCTTTAGTCGGACCCACGAGCAGTACTTC.